This paragraph reports one T cell receptor beta chain. What it recognizes is unknown. CDR3 size: 14 residues. ViraFEST assay sequencing came after antigen-specific CD4+ T cells were expanded with viral peptide pools. Once cultured for under 11 days, the cells underwent separation to obtain CD4+ T cells. Vaccinated recipients, who were negative for nucleocapsid antibodies, had no history of SARS-CoV-2 infection. Replacing half the medium with IL-2 medium was done on days 3 and 7. This entry belongs to a study of vaccination effects on CD4 cells after COVID-19. Study at large: All participants had two doses of either the BNT162b2 or mRNA-1273 vaccine. Study findings and constraints: Late after vaccination, infection- and vaccine-induced clones showed marked clonal contraction. A shortage of convalescent patients and an absence of early post-infection timepoints characterized the study.

Sequencing used immunoSEQ multiplex PCR; TCRdb keeps in-frame clones, though not all of them. This sample carries under 70,000 clones, about 79% of them seen once, and the ten largest clones take approximately 3.7%. The material was CD4+ T cells from PBMCs cultured with HCoV-OC43 spike peptides, obtained before COVID-19 vaccination. Subset indicated: HCoV-OC43 spike overlapping peptide pool stimulation. The sequence was obtained from a human donor who received a COVID-19 vaccine. The V gene is TRBV21-1, the J gene TRBJ2-1; the table names TRBD2, a call not compared with the DNA. TRBV21-1 represents a pseudogene. The DNA for the CDR3 is TGTGCCAGCAGCCGGGCTAGCGGGGATCATGAGCAGTTCTTC. It is translated as CASSRASGDHEQFF.